This T cell receptor (beta chain) comes out of a study of T-cell memory formation after mild COVID-19. Study outcomes and limitations: Whether second-wave clones peaking at day 37 were SARS-CoV-2 specific went unconfirmed.

The germline V gene has CDR1 LGHNA and CDR2 YSLEER. This CDR3 has 16 amino acids. V lost 0 bases and J 1 base, leaving 11 bases between the germline ends. This clonotype appeared a few times. Its cognate antigen is unknown. MiXCR, run by TCRdb on the 5' RACE reads, gives a single entry per CDR3 protein. This sample yields about 560,000 distinct CDR3 sequences, of which 15% to 20% are seen a single time; 8.1% belongs to the top ten. Material for sequencing was PBMCs or a T cell subset sorted from them (not recorded which). V and J are TRBV4-3 and TRBJ2-3, with D perhaps matching TRBD1 or TRBD2 (5 bases each). The receptor was derived from an adult woman who had mild COVID-19 (a few samples of this study predate the infection). Cell type and time point are not known. CDR3 residues: CASSQDRGRRTDTQYF. In nucleotides, the CDR3 is TGCGCCAGCAGCCAAGATCGGGGCAGGCGCACAGATACGCAGTATTTT.